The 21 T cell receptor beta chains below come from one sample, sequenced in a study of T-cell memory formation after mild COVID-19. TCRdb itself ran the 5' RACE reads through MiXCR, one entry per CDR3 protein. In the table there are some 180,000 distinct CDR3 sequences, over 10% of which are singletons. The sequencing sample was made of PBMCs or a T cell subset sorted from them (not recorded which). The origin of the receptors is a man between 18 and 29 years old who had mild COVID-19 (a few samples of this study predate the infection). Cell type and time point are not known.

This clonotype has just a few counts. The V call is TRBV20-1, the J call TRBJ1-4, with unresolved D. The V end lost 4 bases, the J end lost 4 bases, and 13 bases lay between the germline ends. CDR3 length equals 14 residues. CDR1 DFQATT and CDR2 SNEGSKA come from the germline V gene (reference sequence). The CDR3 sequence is CSAMIRGYNEKLFF. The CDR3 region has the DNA TGCAGTGCTATGATTCGGGGATATAATGAAAAACTGTTTTTT.

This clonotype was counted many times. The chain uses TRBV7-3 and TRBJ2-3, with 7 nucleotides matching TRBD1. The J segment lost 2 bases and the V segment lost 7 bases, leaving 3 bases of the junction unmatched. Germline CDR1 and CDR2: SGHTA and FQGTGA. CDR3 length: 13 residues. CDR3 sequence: CASKGQNTDTQYF. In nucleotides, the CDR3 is TGTGCCAGCAAGGGACAGAACACAGATACGCAGTATTTT.

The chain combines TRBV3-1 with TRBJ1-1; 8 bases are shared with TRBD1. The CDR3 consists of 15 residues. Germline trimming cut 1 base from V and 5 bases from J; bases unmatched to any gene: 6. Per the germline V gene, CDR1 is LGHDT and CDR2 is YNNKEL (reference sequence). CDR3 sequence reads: CASSQGTGKGTEAFF. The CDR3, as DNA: TGTGCCAGCAGCCAAGGGACAGGGAAGGGAACTGAAGCTTTCTTT.

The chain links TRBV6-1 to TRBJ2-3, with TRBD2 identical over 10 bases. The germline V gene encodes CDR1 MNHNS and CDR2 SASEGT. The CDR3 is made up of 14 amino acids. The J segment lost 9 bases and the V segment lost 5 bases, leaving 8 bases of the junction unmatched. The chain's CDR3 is CASSPGTSDLTQYF. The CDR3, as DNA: TGTGCCAGCAGTCCGGGGACTAGCGATTTAACGCAGTATTTT.

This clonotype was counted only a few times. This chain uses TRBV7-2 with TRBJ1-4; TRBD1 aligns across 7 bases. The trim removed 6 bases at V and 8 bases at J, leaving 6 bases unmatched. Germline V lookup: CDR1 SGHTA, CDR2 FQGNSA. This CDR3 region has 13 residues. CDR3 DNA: TGTGCCAGCAGAGGGGGCCAGGTGGAAAAACTGTTTTTT. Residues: CASRGGQVEKLFF.

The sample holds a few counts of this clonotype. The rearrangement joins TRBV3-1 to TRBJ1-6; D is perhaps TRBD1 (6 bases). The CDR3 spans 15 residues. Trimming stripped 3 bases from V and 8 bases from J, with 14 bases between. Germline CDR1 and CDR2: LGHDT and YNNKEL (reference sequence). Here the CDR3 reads CASSQFAGADSPLHF. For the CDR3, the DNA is TGTGCCAGCAGCCAGTTCGCGGGGGCGGATTCACCCCTCCACTTT.

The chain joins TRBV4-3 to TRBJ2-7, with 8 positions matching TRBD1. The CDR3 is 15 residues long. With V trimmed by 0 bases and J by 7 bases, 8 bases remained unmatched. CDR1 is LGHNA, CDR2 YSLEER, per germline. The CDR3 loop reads CASSQEFGQGREQYF. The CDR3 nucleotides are TGCGCCAGCAGCCAAGAATTCGGACAGGGTCGGGAGCAGTACTTC.

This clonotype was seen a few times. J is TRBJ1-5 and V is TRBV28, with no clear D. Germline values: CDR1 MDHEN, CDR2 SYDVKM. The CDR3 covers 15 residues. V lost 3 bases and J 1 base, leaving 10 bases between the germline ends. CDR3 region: CASSFILDSNQPQHF. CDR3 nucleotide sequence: TGTGCCAGCAGTTTTATCTTAGACAGCAATCAGCCCCAGCATTTT.

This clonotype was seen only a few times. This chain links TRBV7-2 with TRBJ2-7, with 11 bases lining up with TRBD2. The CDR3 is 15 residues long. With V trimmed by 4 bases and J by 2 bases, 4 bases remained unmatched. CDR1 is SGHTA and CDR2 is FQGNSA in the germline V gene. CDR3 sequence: CASSSSGGSAYEQYF. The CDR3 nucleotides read TGTGCCAGCAGCTCTAGCGGGGGGTCCGCCTACGAGCAGTACTTC.

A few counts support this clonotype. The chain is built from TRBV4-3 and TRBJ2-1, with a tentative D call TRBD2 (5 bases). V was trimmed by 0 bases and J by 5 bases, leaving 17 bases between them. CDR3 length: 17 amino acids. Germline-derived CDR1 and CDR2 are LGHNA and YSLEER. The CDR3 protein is CASSQDSRARWDNEQFF. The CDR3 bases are TGCGCCAGCAGCCAAGATTCGCGGGCACGTTGGGACAATGAGCAGTTCTTC.

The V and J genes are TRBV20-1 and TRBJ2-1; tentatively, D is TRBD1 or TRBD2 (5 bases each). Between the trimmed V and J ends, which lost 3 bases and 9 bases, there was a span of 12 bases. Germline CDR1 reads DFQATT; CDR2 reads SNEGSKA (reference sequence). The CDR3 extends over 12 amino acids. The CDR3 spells CSASVGDVEQFF. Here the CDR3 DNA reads TGCAGTGCTAGCGTAGGGGACGTTGAGCAGTTCTTC.

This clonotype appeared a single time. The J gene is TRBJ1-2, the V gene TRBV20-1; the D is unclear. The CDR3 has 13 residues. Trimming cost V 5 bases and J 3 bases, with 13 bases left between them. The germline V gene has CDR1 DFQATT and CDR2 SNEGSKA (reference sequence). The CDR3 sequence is CSALATPDYGYTF. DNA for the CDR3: TGCAGTGCTCTTGCGACACCGGACTATGGCTACACCTTC.

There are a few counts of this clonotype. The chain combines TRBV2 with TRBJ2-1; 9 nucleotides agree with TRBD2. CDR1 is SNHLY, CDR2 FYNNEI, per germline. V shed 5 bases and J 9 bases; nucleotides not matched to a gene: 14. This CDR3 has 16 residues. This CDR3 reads CASSPFLGGGATEQFF. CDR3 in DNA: TGTGCCAGCAGTCCCTTTCTGGGCGGGGGGGCCACTGAGCAGTTCTTC.

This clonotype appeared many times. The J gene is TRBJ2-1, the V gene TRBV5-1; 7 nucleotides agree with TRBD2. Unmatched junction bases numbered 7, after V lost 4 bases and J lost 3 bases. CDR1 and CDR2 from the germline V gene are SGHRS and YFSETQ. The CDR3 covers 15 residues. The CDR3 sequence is CASSPSSGVYNEQFF. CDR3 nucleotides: TGCGCCAGCAGCCCCTCCAGCGGGGTCTACAATGAGCAGTTCTTC.

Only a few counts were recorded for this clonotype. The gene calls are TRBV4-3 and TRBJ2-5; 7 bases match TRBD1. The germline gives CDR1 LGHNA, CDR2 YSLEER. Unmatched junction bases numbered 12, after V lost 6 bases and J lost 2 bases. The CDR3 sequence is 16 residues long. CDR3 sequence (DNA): TGCGCCAGCAGTCAGGGAACGACAGGGCTACAAGAGACCCAGTACTTC. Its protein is CASSQGTTGLQETQYF.

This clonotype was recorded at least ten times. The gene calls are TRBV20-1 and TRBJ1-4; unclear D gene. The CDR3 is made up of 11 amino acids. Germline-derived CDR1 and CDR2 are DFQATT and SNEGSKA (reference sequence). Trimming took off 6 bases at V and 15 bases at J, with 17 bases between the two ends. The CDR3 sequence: CSAQPGGEVFF. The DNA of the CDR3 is TGCAGTGCCCAACCGGGCGGGGAGGTGTTTTTT.

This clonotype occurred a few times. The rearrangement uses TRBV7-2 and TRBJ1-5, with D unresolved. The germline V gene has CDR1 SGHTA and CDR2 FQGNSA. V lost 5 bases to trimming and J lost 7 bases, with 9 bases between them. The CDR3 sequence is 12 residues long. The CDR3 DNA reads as TGTGCCAGCAGCCATAACGGGCAGCCCCAGCATTTT. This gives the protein CASSHNGQPQHF. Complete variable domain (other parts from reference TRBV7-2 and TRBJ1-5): GAGVSQSPSNKVTEKGKDVELRCDPISGHTALYWYRQSLGQGLEFLIYFQGNSAPDKSGLPSDRFSAERTGGSVSTLTIQRTQQEDSAVYLCASSHNGQPQHFGDGTRLSIL.

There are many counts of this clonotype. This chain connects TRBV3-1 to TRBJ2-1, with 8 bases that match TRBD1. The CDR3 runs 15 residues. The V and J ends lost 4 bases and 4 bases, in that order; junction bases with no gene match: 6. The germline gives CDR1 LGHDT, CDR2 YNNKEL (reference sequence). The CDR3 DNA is TGTGCCAGCAGCCCCAGGGGGCGAAGATACAATGAGCAGTTCTTC. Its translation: CASSPRGRRYNEQFF.

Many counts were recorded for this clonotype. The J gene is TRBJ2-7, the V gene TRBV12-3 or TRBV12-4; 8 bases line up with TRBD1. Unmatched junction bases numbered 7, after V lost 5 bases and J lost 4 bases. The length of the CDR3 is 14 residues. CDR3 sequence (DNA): TGTGCCAGCAGTACCCGGACAGGGAGGTACGAGCAGTACTTC. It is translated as CASSTRTGRYEQYF.

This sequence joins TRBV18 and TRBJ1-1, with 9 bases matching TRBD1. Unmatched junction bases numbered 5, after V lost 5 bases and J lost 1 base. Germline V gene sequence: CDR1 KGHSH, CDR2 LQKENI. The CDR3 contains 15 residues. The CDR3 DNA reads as TGTGCCAGCTCAGTACAGGGGGCACAGAACACTGAAGCTTTCTTT. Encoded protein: CASSVQGAQNTEAFF. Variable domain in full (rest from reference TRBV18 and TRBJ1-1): NAGVMQNPRHLVRRRGQEARLRCSPMKGHSHVYWYRQLPEEGLKFMVYLQKENIIDESGMPKERFSAEFPKEGPSILRIQQVVRGDSAAYFCASSVQGAQNTEAFFGQGTRLTVV.

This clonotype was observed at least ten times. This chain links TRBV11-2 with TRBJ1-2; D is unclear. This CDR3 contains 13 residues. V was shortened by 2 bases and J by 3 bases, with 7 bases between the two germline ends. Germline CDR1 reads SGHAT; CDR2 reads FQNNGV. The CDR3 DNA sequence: TGTGCCAGCAGCTTAAGCAGCTACTATGGCTACACCTTC. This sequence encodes CASSLSSYYGYTF.